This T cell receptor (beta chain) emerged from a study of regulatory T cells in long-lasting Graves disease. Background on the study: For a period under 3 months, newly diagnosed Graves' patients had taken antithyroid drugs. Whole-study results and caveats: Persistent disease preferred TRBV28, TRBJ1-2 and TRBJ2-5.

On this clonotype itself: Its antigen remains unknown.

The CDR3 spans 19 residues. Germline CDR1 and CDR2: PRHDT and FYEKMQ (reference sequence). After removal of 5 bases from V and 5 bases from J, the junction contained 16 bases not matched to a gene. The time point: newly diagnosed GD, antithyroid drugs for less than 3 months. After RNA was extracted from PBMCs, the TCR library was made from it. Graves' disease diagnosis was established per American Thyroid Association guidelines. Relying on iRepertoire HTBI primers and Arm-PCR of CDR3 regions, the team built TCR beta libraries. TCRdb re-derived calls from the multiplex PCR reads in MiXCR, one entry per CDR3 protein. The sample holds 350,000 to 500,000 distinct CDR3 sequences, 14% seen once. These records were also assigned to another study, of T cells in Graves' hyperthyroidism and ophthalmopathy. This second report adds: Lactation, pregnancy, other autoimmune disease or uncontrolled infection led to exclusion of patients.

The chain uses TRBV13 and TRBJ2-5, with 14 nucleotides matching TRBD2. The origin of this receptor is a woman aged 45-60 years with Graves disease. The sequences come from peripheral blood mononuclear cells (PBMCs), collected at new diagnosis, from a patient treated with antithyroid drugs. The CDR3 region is CASSPPSGSGLAGGETQYF. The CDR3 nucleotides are TGTGCCAGCAGCCCTCCTAGCGGCTCCGGACTAGCGGGAGGCGAGACCCAGTACTTC.